This T cell receptor (beta chain) was observed in a study of T-cell reconstitution after alpha-beta-depleted transplantation in children. As regards this clonotype: Its antigen is unidentified.

CDR1 is MNHEY, CDR2 SVGEGT, per germline. Trimming took 6 bases from V and 3 from J, leaving 18 bases between them. The CDR3 consists of 16 residues. TCRbeta library construction was performed incorporating unique molecular identifiers. MiXCR, run by TCRdb on the PCR reads, gives a single entry per CDR3 protein. The top ten hold about 30% of the sample, which has about 470,000 distinct CDR3 sequences, roughly two fifths seen once. Study-level points and caveats: Alpha-beta T cells present about two months after transplant were reported to originate from several hundred expanded graft clones. T-cell counts and diversity were attributed mostly to newly produced T cells one year after transplant. High day-60 TCRbeta diversity in some patients came from surviving recipient T cells and thymic progenitors.

The material was PBMCs, obtained before TCRalphabeta/CD19-depleted stem cell transplant. V gene TRBV6-2 or TRBV6-3 combines with J gene TRBJ1-5, with D uncertain. This TCR was sampled from a girl aged 2-9 years with aplastic anemia, due to receive a stem cell transplant. DNA for the CDR3: TGTGCCAGCAGCCGGACTGGCGGTTTGAACAATCAGCCCCAGCATTTT. Its protein product is CASSRTGGLNNQPQHF.